This is a list of T cell receptor beta chains from one sample in a study of naive and memory T cell subsets. TCRdb re-derived calls from the UMI-ligation and nested PCR reads in MiXCR, one entry per CDR3 protein. The sample lists some 83,000 distinct CDR3 sequences; over 10% were seen once. Specimen: central memory CD4+ T cells from blood. These receptors all stem from a human donor in good health. CDR3s include the opening cysteine and the closing phenylalanine or tryptophan. D genes are given only for firm matches. Rows give clone size only sometimes, using once, few, many, or a class for an expanded clone.

clone_size	j_call	v_call	d_call	cdr3_nt	cdr3_aa
NA	TRBJ1-1	TRBV27	NA	TGTGCCAGCAGTTTAAACACGGGCACGAACACTGAAGCTTTCTTT	CASSLNTGTNTEAFF
many	TRBJ1-5	TRBV15	TRBD1	TGTGCCACCAGCAGAGATAAAGGGACAGGCACCGTGAATCAGCCCCAGCATTTT	CATSRDKGTGTVNQPQHF
few	TRBJ2-7	TRBV20-1	NA	TGCAGTGCTAAAGAAAGTCAACGAGCCGAGCAGTACTTC	CSAKESQRAEQYF
NA	TRBJ2-3	TRBV20-1	NA	TGCAGTGCTAATGGGGGGCCCGACACAGATACGCAGTATTTT	CSANGGPDTDTQYF
many	TRBJ2-7	TRBV4-3	TRBD2	TGCGCCAGCAGCCAAGAATCGACTAGCCTTCGGTACGAGCAGTACTTC	CASSQESTSLRYEQYF
NA	TRBJ1-2	TRBV30	TRBD1	TGTGCCGGGGACGATAAGACAGGGGGCTTGTATGGCTACACCTTC	CAGDDKTGGLYGYTF
NA	TRBJ2-7	TRBV27	NA	TGTGCCAGCAGTTTAAGGCCCCCGACAGGACCCTCCTACGAGCAGTACTTC	CASSLRPPTGPSYEQYF
few	TRBJ1-6	TRBV12-3/TRBV12-4	NA	TGTGCCAGCAGTTTGGGGGCAGTAGGTTCACCCCTCCACTTT	CASSLGAVGSPLHF
NA	TRBJ1-1	TRBV6-2/TRBV6-3	NA	TGTGCCAGCAGAGCCTCAACCACCATGAACACTGAAGCTTTCTTT	CASRASTTMNTEAFF
few	TRBJ1-3	TRBV2	TRBD1	TGTGCCAGCAGTGAACGGACAGGGATGGCAAACACCATATATTTT	CASSERTGMANTIYF
few	TRBJ1-2	TRBV15	NA	TGTGCCACCAGCAGAGAGAACAGGGCCGGCTATGGCTACACCTTC	CATSRENRAGYGYTF
many	TRBJ2-1	TRBV5-6	NA	TGTGCCAGCAGCGGACAAACTAGAAACAATGAGCAGTTCTTC	CASSGQTRNNEQFF
many	TRBJ2-3	TRBV20-1	NA	TGCAGTGGCAGAGATCGGGTTAGGGCAGATACGCAGTATTTT	CSGRDRVRADTQYF
few	TRBJ2-7	TRBV3-1	TRBD1	TGTGCCAGCAGCCCCCGACAGGGGGCGATCGAGCAGTACTTC	CASSPRQGAIEQYF
few	TRBJ2-7	TRBV11-2	TRBD1	TGTGCCAGCAGACCACAGGGGGCTGGGGAGCAGTACTTC	CASRPQGAGEQYF
many	TRBJ1-6	TRBV12-3/TRBV12-4	NA	TGTGCCAGCAGGCGTTCACAGGGCGGAAATTCACCCCTCCACTTT	CASRRSQGGNSPLHF
NA	TRBJ1-2	TRBV20-1	TRBD1	TGCAGTGCTAGAGATCGATCTACAGGGGACTATGGCTACACCTTC	CSARDRSTGDYGYTF
few	TRBJ2-1	TRBV20-1	TRBD2	TGCAGTGCTTCCACCTTTAGCGGGAAGGCATACAATGAGCAGTTCTTC	CSASTFSGKAYNEQFF
NA	TRBJ1-5	TRBV4-1	TRBD1	TGCGCCAGCACCCGAGACAGGGGCGATCAGCCCCAGCATTTT	CASTRDRGDQPQHF
NA	TRBJ1-1	TRBV30	NA	TGTGCCTGGAGTGTACGTTTCAGGGAAACTGAAGCTTTCTTT	CAWSVRFRETEAFF
NA	TRBJ1-1	TRBV12-3/TRBV12-4	NA	TGTGCCAGCAGTTTAGTAGGAACGAACACTGAAGCTTTCTTT	CASSLVGTNTEAFF
few	TRBJ2-1	TRBV12-3/TRBV12-4	NA	TGTGCCAGCAGTTTACGCCGGCCGAGGACCTACAATGAGCAGTTCTTC	CASSLRRPRTYNEQFF
many	TRBJ1-1	TRBV4-3	TRBD1	TGCGCCAGCAGCCCAGGGGGGAGAGGGACAGCCAACACTGAAGCTTTCTTT	CASSPGGRGTANTEAFF
few	TRBJ2-1	TRBV20-1	TRBD2	TGCAGTCCCGGGGGTCTAGCGGGAGTTTTCAATGAGCAGTTCTTC	CSPGGLAGVFNEQFF
few	TRBJ2-1	TRBV24-1	NA	TGTGCCACCAGTGACCGACGTAGCGTTGAGCAGTTCTTC	CATSDRRSVEQFF
many	TRBJ2-5	TRBV13	TRBD2	TGTGCCAGCAGCTTTACTAGCGGGAAACGGGAGACCCAGTACTTC	CASSFTSGKRETQYF
many	TRBJ2-7	TRBV7-2	TRBD2	TGTGCCAGCAGCTTATCCCTAGCGGGAGGGGCTTACGAGCAGTACTTC	CASSLSLAGGAYEQYF
many	TRBJ2-3	TRBV14	NA	TGTGCCAGCGGCCGACAGAGCACAGATACGCAGTATTTT	CASGRQSTDTQYF
NA	TRBJ1-2	TRBV7-9	NA	TGTGCCAGCAGCTTAGCGCTAACGGCTAACTATGGCTACACCTTC	CASSLALTANYGYTF
NA	TRBJ1-2	TRBV27	NA	TGTGCCAGCAAATTGGAGGCATTACCCCGCTATGGCTACACCTTC	CASKLEALPRYGYTF
many	TRBJ2-1	TRBV20-1	NA	TGCAGTGCGTTGGGGGGCTTAAGCTCCTACAATGAGCAGTTCTTC	CSALGGLSSYNEQFF
few	TRBJ2-6	TRBV5-1	TRBD2	TGCGCCAGCAGCCCGGGAGGCCTACCGTCAGTCCTGACTTTC	CASSPGGLPSVLTF
few	TRBJ2-1	TRBV7-4	TRBD2	TGTGCCAGCAGCTTACTAGCGGGAGTAGAGAATGAGCAGTTCTTC	CASSLLAGVENEQFF
many	TRBJ2-7	TRBV7-2	NA	TGTGCCAGCAGCTTAGTTTGGTCGGCCTCCTACGAGCAGTACTTC	CASSLVWSASYEQYF
few	TRBJ2-1	TRBV5-8	NA	TGTGCCAGCGCGAGCGGAATTCTCCTCCACAATGAGCAGTTCTTC	CASASGILLHNEQFF
many	TRBJ2-7	TRBV6-5	NA	TGTGCCAGCAGTTACGCGGGGTCCGTGGAGCAGTACTTC	CASSYAGSVEQYF
NA	TRBJ1-5	TRBV20-1	TRBD1	TGCAGTGCTAGAGATTACCGGACAGGGGGCGATAGCAATCAGCCCCAGCATTTT	CSARDYRTGGDSNQPQHF
many	TRBJ1-2	TRBV29-1	NA	TGCAGCGCTGGGGGCGGGGATCCTGCTAACTATGGCTACACCTTC	CSAGGGDPANYGYTF
many	TRBJ2-1	TRBV5-1	TRBD2	TGCGCCAGCAGCGTGCATCTAGCGGGAGTCGAAAATGAGCAGTTCTTC	CASSVHLAGVENEQFF
few	TRBJ2-7	TRBV20-1	TRBD1	TGCAGTGCTACCCGACAGGGCGAGCAGTACTTC	CSATRQGEQYF
NA	TRBJ1-2	TRBV14	NA	TGTGCCAGCAGCCAAGATTCCAGGACCTATGGCTACACCTTC	CASSQDSRTYGYTF